This T cell receptor beta chain was recorded in a study of cytomegalovirus exposure and HLA in healthy donors. Study conclusions and caveats: Earlier findings revealed that most TCR beta V segments proved productive either about 87% or about 30% of the time.

Germline values: CDR1 MDHEN, CDR2 SYDVKM. Trimming took 3 bases from V and 10 from J, leaving 15 bases between them. The CDR3 is 13 amino acids. With regard to this clone: Its antigen is unknown.

PCR amplification relied on 60 Vbeta primers (plus 13 Jbeta primers). The method was immunoSEQ multiplex PCR; TCRdb's version includes in-frame clones alone and lacks a portion of them. The table has some 210,000 clones, roughly 76% seen once. This sequence was found in a woman aged 25-40 years in good health and CMV-seropositive. This chain links TRBV28 with TRBJ1-1, with a tentative D call TRBD1 (6 bases). Material for sequencing was PBMCs. The CDR3 here is CASSFGAQGTAFF. In DNA form, the CDR3 reads TGTGCCAGCAGTTTCGGGGCCCAGGGGACAGCTTTCTTT.